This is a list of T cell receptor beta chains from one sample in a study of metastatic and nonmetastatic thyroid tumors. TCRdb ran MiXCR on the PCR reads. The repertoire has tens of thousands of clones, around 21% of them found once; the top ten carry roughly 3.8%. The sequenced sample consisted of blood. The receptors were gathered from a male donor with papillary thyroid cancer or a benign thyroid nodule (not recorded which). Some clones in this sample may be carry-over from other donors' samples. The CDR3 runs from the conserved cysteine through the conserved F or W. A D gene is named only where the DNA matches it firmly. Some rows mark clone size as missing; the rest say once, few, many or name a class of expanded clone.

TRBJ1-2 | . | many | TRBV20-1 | CSAQLGGGYTF | TGCAGTGCTCAACTAGGGGGAGGCTACACCTTC
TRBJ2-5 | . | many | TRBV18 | CASSPLGSQQETQYF | TGTGCCAGCTCACCACTGGGTTCCCAACAAGAGACCCAGTACTTC
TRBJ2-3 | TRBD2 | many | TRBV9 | CASSHGGGAWDTQYF | TGTGCCAGCAGCCATGGCGGGGGTGCTTGGGATACGCAGTATTTT
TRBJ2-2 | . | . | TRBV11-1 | CAIRARGRPNTGELFF | TGTGCCATCAGGGCTCGGGGTCGACCGAACACCGGGGAGCTGTTTTTT
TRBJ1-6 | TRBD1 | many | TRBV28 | CASTLRQGVNSPLHF | TGTGCCAGCACCCTCAGACAGGGAGTTAATTCACCCCTCCACTTT
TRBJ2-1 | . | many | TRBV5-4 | CASSLGSVLGNEQFF | TGTGCCAGCAGCTTAGGGTCCGTGCTAGGCAATGAGCAGTTCTTC
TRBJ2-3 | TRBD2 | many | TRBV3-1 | CASSQEFAGGTDTQYF | TGTGCCAGCAGCCAAGAATTCGCGGGAGGGACAGATACGCAGTATTTT
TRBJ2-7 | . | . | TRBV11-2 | CASRFGDDYEQYF | TGTGCCAGCAGGTTCGGGGACGACTACGAGCAGTACTTC
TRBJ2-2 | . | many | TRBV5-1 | CASSFGVGKNTGELFF | TGCGCCAGCAGCTTCGGGGTAGGGAAAAACACCGGGGAGCTGTTTTTT
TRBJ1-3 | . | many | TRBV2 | CASSPGTSGNTIYF | TGTGCCAGCAGTCCGGGGACCTCTGGAAACACCATATATTTT
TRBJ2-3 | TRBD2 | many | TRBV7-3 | CASSFGGADTQYF | TGTGCCAGCAGCTTCGGGGGGGCAGATACGCAGTATTTT
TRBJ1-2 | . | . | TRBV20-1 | CSASGQGLAGYTF | .
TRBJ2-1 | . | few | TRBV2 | CASASESYNEQFF | TGTGCCAGCGCTAGCGAGTCCTACAATGAGCAGTTCTTC
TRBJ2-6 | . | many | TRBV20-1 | CSAKVAGANVLTF | TGCAGTGCTAAGGTTGCTGGGGCCAACGTCCTGACTTTC
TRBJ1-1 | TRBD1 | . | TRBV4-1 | CASSQVGTGYTEAFF | TGCGCCAGCAGCCAAGTCGGGACAGGGTACACTGAAGCTTTCTTT
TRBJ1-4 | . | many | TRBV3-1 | CASSSGSEKLFF | TGTGCCAGCAGCTCCGGGAGTGAAAAACTGTTTTTT